This TCR beta chain was sequenced for a study of shared clonotypes between healthy human individuals. Per the authors' pipeline: ImmunoSEQ gave junction-only sequences without quality scores, so filtering differed. TCRdb's table, derived via immunoSEQ multiplex PCR, lists solely in-frame clones and lacks some. V and J calls plus clone size are reproduced from that table; the DNA served to infer D and trimming. The sample includes 2 million to 2.5 million clones, just under 95% of them seen just once. The CDR3 is made up of 15 amino acids. V was pared by 2 bases and J by 6 bases, with 1 base of the junction left unmatched. Per the germline V gene, CDR1 is SGDLS and CDR2 is YYNGEE. A remark on this clone: The same CDR3 also results from other DNA sequences found in this sample.

The source of this sequence is a man younger than 30 in good health. Some clones in this sample may be carry-over from other donors' samples. Sequencing used naive CD4+ T cells from PBMCs. The subset: CD45RA+ positively selected. J is TRBJ2-1 and V is TRBV9; 14 nucleotides align to TRBD2. The CDR3 loop reads CASSVGLAGVNEQFF. The CDR3 coding sequence is TGTGCCAGCAGCGTGGGACTAGCGGGAGTCAATGAGCAGTTCTTC.